This entry lists 24 T cell receptor beta chains sequenced from one sample in a study of technical replicates of blood from a few donors. Only in-frame clones appear in the TCRdb table, and some are missing; sequencing was by immunoSEQ multiplex PCR. This table has over 60,000 clones, just over 90% appearing once. The sequenced sample was T cells isolated from PBMCs. These receptors all stem from a human donor in good health.

Only one count was recorded for this clone. The chain carries TRBV6-5 and TRBJ2-7, with no clear D. The length of the CDR3 is 13 residues. The germline gives CDR1 MNHEY, CDR2 SVGAGI. V dropped 2 bases and J dropped 1 base, with 6 bases sitting between them. The DNA of the CDR3 is TGTGCCAGCAGTTACCGTACTTCCTACGAGCAGTACTTC. Translated, it gives CASSYRTSYEQYF.

This clone showed up just once. The J gene is TRBJ2-7, the V gene TRBV5-4, with D unresolved. V dropped 3 bases and J dropped 1 base, with 11 bases sitting between them. Germline CDR1 SGHNT, CDR2 YYREEE (reference sequence). The CDR3 length is 14 residues. CDR3 protein: CASSSQTSSYEQYF. The CDR3 DNA reads TGTGCCAGCAGCTCCCAGACAAGTTCCTACGAGCAGTACTTC.

This clone was observed a single time. The chain combines TRBV10-3 with TRBJ1-3, with 7 bases aligning to TRBD1. Losses at the gene ends were 6 bases for V and 0 bases for J; bases not matched to a gene: 5. Germline-derived CDR1 and CDR2 are ENHRY and SYGVKD. CDR3 size: 15 residues. The CDR3 region has the DNA TGTGCCATCAGGGGGGACAGTGGCTCTGGAAACACCATATATTTT. Protein sequence: CAIRGDSGSGNTIYF.

The V call is TRBV19, the J call TRBJ2-4; 9 nucleotides align to TRBD2. V lost 3 bases to trimming and J lost 5 bases; unmatched junction nucleotides: 5. Per the germline V gene, CDR1 is LNHDA and CDR2 is SQIVND (reference sequence). The CDR3 is made up of 15 amino acids. The CDR3 DNA sequence: TGTGCCAGTAGTATCGCTAGCGGGATCCAAAACATTCAGTACTTC. Translated, it gives CASSIASGIQNIQYF.

The rearrangement uses TRBV29-1 and TRBJ2-7; unclear D gene. The length of the CDR3 is 11 residues. The V end was cut by 4 bases, the J end by 3 bases, with 7 bases between. Germline V gives CDR1 SQVTM, CDR2 ANQGSEA. In nucleotides, the CDR3 is TGCAGCGTTGGTTCCAGCTACGAGCAGTACTTC. Translation: CSVGSSYEQYF.

This clone has a single count. The V and J genes are TRBV19 and TRBJ2-1, with D possibly TRBD1 on 6 matching bases. Germline V CDR1 and CDR2: LNHDA, SQIVND (reference sequence). Trimming cost V 10 bases and J 1 base, with 17 bases left between them. This CDR3 spans 15 amino acids. CDR3 coding DNA: TGTGCCACCTCAATTCAGGGGAGTTCCTACAATGAGCAGTTCTTC. It specifies CATSIQGSSYNEQFF.

The V and J genes are TRBV6-5 and TRBJ1-3; TRBD1 might be the D (6 bases). V gave up 4 bases and J gave up 4 bases, with 14 bases separating them. The CDR3 totals 15 residues. Germline lookup yields CDR1 MNHEY and CDR2 SVGAGI. CDR3 nucleotide sequence: TGTGCCAGCAGTTCTCCAGCAGGGGACGGAAACACCATATATTTT. Encoded protein: CASSSPAGDGNTIYF.

The chain carries TRBV7-9 and TRBJ2-5; 12 bases line up with TRBD1. CDR1 and CDR2 from the germline V gene are SEHNR and FQNEAQ (reference sequence). Losses at the gene ends were 9 bases for V and 4 bases for J; bases not matched to a gene: 6. The CDR3 runs 14 residues. The CDR3 coding sequence is TGTGCCAGACCTAGGGACAGGGGGCGAGAGACCCAGTACTTC. Protein sequence: CARPRDRGRETQYF.

The gene calls are TRBV10-3 and TRBJ2-1; TRBD2 agrees at 11 bases. CDR1 and CDR2 (germline): ENHRY, SYGVKD. The CDR3 contains 15 residues. Trimming took 3 bases from V and 8 from J; bases not matched to a gene: 6. The CDR3 nucleotides read TGTGCCATCAGTGATGGGGGGACTAGCGGATATGAGCAGTTCTTC. This sequence encodes CAISDGGTSGYEQFF.

The rearrangement links TRBV6-4 to TRBJ2-3; D remains ambiguous. Germline V gives CDR1 MRHNA, CDR2 SNTAGT. Trimming left V 0 bases short and J 2 bases short, with 9 bases between. The CDR3 is 15 amino acids. The CDR3, as DNA: TGTGCCAGCAGTGACTCATCAGGTACCACAGATACGCAGTATTTT. Its protein product is CASSDSSGTTDTQYF.

The chain joins TRBV13 to TRBJ2-2, with a weak D call TRBD2 (5 bases). V was clipped by 6 bases and J by 4 bases, with 15 bases between them. The CDR3 runs to 15 residues. Germline V lookup: CDR1 PRHDT, CDR2 FYEKMQ (reference sequence). The CDR3 here is CASSIRGIGTGELFF. The CDR3 DNA reads TGTGCCAGCAGTATCCGAGGGATAGGCACCGGGGAGCTGTTTTTT.

This clone was observed a single time. The chain has TRBV29-1 and TRBJ1-2; D might be TRBD1 (5 bases). Trimming took 4 bases from V and 5 from J, leaving 14 bases between them. CDR1 and CDR2 from the germline V gene are SQVTM and ANQGSEA. The CDR3 is 13 residues long. The CDR3 region has the DNA TGCAGCGTTGTTCTGGCGGGGGGTTATGGCTACACCTTC. It specifies CSVVLAGGYGYTF.

The chain uses TRBV5-4 and TRBJ2-7, with 8 positions matching TRBD2. The CDR3 sequence is 14 residues long. The V gene's germline CDR1 is SGHNT and CDR2 YYREEE (reference sequence). V trimming: 5 bases; J trimming: 2 bases; junction bases outside the gene matches: 6. The CDR3 DNA reads as TGTGCCAGCAGACAGCGGGAGCGAGCCTACGAGCAGTACTTC. Its translation is CASRQRERAYEQYF.

This clone was counted once. This chain joins TRBV2 and TRBJ1-2; D uncertain. This CDR3 comprises 15 residues. Germline V gives CDR1 SNHLY, CDR2 FYNNEI. Trimming took 8 bases from V and 7 from J, leaving 23 bases between them. The CDR3 coding sequence is TGTGCCAGCGCGGAGGGTCGGGTCGGACCTTTTGGCTACACCTTC. Its translation is CASAEGRVGPFGYTF. Based on the CDR3 plus reference TRBV2 and TRBJ1-2, the full variable domain is EPEVTQTPSHQVTQMGQEVILRCVPISNHLYFYWYRQILGQKVEFLVSFYNNEISEKSEIFDDQFSVERPDGSNFTLKIRSTKLEDSAMYFCASAEGRVGPFGYTFGSGTRLTVV.

The V call is TRBV19, the J call TRBJ1-4, with D possibly matching TRBD1 (6 bases). The CDR3 has 17 amino acids. V shed 3 bases and J shed 8 bases, with 22 bases lying between them. Germline CDR1 reads LNHDA; CDR2 reads SQIVND (reference sequence). CDR3 DNA sequence: TGTGCCAGTAGTATCAGGGACACCCTATCCGTTGGGGAAAAACTGTTTTTT. Its translation is CASSIRDTLSVGEKLFF.

This chain joins TRBV4-1 and TRBJ2-1, with 11 bases that match TRBD2. The CDR3 is 17 residues long. With V trimmed by 2 bases and J by 9 bases, 12 bases remained unmatched. Germline loops: CDR1 MGHRA, CDR2 YSYEKL. This CDR3 is CASSQKVLTSGKGEQFF. The CDR3 coding sequence is TGCGCCAGCAGCCAAAAGGTCCTGACTAGCGGGAAAGGTGAGCAGTTCTTC.

The chain links TRBV27 to TRBJ2-7; 13 bases map to TRBD2. V dropped 6 bases and J dropped 7; count of bases not matched to a gene: 9. The CDR3 is 15 amino acids. CDR1 is MNHEY and CDR2 is SMNVEV in the germline V gene (reference sequence). CDR3 protein: CASRELAGGPEEQYF. CDR3 sequence (DNA): TGTGCCAGCAGGGAACTAGCGGGAGGGCCGGAGGAGCAGTACTTC.

This chain links TRBV19 with TRBJ1-2; D might be TRBD1 (5 bases). The germline V and J ends were trimmed by 1 base and 6 bases, with 9 bases remaining between them. Looked up from germline, CDR1 is LNHDA and CDR2 is SQIVND (reference sequence). The CDR3 contains 13 residues. In nucleotides, the CDR3 is TGTGCCAGTAGTATAGGGGGCTTTGATGGCTACACCTTC. Translation gives CASSIGGFDGYTF. Full variable domain (rest looked up from reference TRBV19 and TRBJ1-2): DGGITQSPKYLFRKEGQNVTLSCEQNLNHDAMYWYRQDPGQGLRLIYYSQIVNDFQKGDIAEGYSVSREKKESFPLTVTSAQKNPTAFYLCASSIGGFDGYTFGSGTRLTVV.

This clone has a single count. This chain uses TRBV6-1 with TRBJ2-7; 12 bases agree with TRBD1. The CDR3 contains 14 residues. The germline gives CDR1 MNHNS, CDR2 SASEGT. V dropped 2 bases and J dropped 6; count of bases not matched to a gene: 2. This chain's CDR3 is CASSEMGQGAEQYF. DNA of the CDR3: TGTGCCAGCAGTGAAATGGGACAGGGGGCCGAGCAGTACTTC.

In its sample, this clone was seen a few times. The chain uses TRBV29-1 and TRBJ1-1; D perhaps matches TRBD1 (5 bases). The length of the CDR3 is 12 residues. Trimming took 6 bases from V and 0 from J, leaving 8 bases between them. Germline assignment: CDR1 SQVTM and CDR2 ANQGSEA. This CDR3 reads CSVTVMNTEAFF. In nucleotides, the CDR3 is TGCAGCGTGACAGTAATGAACACTGAAGCTTTCTTT.

The V and J genes are TRBV5-8 and TRBJ1-5; no reliable D call. CDR1 SGHTS and CDR2 YDEGEE come from the germline V gene. The V end lost 2 bases, the J end lost 4 bases, and 13 bases lay between the germline ends. This CDR3 contains 15 residues. CDR3 loop: CASSFPRFENQPQHF. The CDR3 DNA is TGTGCCAGCAGCTTCCCCCGGTTCGAGAATCAGCCCCAGCATTTT.

This clone was counted a single time. The chain has TRBV9 and TRBJ1-2; 7 bases line up with TRBD1. The CDR3 runs 12 residues. Germline V gene data show CDR1 as SGDLS and CDR2 as YYNGEE. With V trimmed by 8 bases and J by 6 bases, 7 bases remained unmatched. CDR3 protein: CARTGLEDGYTF. For the CDR3, the DNA is TGTGCCAGGACAGGGCTTGAAGATGGCTACACCTTC.

This sequence joins TRBV7-6 and TRBJ2-7; 7 nucleotides line up with TRBD2. The germline V gene has CDR1 SGHVS and CDR2 FNYEAQ. This CDR3 is built from 15 residues. J was trimmed by 4 bases and V by 2 bases; bases with no gene match: 8. The CDR3 spells CASSLLPAGLYEQYF. CDR3 in DNA: TGTGCCAGCAGCTTACTCCCAGCGGGGTTGTACGAGCAGTACTTC.

The chain carries TRBV28 and TRBJ1-2; D not certain. V was shortened by 2 bases and J by 8 bases, with 9 bases between the two germline ends. The CDR3 covers 12 residues. Germline CDR1 MDHEN, CDR2 SYDVKM. CDR3 sequence reads: CASSLTAMGYTF. In DNA, the CDR3 is TGTGCCAGCAGTTTAACAGCTATGGGCTACACCTTC.